The rows below give T cell receptor beta chains drawn from one sample of a study of identical twins. TCRdb re-called the 5' RACE reads with MiXCR, one entry per CDR3 protein. This table has about 240,000 distinct CDR3 sequences, 7.5% appearing once. This same sample was also taken into another study, of yellow fever vaccine responses in identical twins.

Sample: CD8+ T cells sorted from blood. These receptors originate from a woman under 30 in good health. CDR3s include the opening cysteine and the closing phenylalanine or tryptophan. D genes are given only for firm matches. The listing skips clone size in some rows; elsewhere it reads once, few, many or a size class.

j_call,v_call,clone_size,d_call,cdr3_aa,cdr3_nt
TRBJ2-7,TRBV7-9,few,TRBD1,CASSRTGTSYEQYF,TGTGCCAGCAGCAGGACAGGGACATCCTACGAGCAGTACTTC
TRBJ2-5,TRBV9,few,TRBD2,CASSVAGGPGQETQYF,TGTGCCAGCAGCGTGGCGGGAGGGCCGGGACAAGAGACCCAGTACTTC
TRBJ2-3,TRBV24-1,many,-,CATSDLEDSTDTQYF,TGTGCCACCAGTGATCTTGAGGACAGCACAGATACGCAGTATTTT
TRBJ1-5,TRBV6-1,few,-,CASSEVPLSNQPQHF,TGTGCCAGCAGTGAAGTTCCCCTTAGCAATCAGCCCCAGCATTTT
TRBJ2-7,TRBV29-1,few,TRBD1,CSVENRGSSYEQYF,TGCAGCGTTGAAAACAGGGGAAGCTCCTACGAGCAGTACTTC
TRBJ2-1,TRBV28,many,-,CASSLEAAMREQFF,TGTGCCAGCAGTTTGGAGGCTGCGATGCGTGAGCAGTTCTTC
TRBJ2-3,TRBV5-1,-,TRBD2,CASSPLAGVTDTQYF,TGCGCCAGCAGCCCTCTAGCGGGGGTAACAGATACGCAGTATTTT
TRBJ2-1,TRBV9,few,-,CASSGRRNEQFF,TGTGCCAGCAGCGGGAGAAGGAATGAGCAGTTCTTC
TRBJ2-1,TRBV10-1,-,TRBD2,CASSAGGGENEQFF,TGCGCCAGCAGCGCGGGGGGGGGTGAAAATGAGCAGTTCTTC
TRBJ2-1,TRBV29-1,many,-,CSVDGGSDSYNEQFF,TGCAGCGTTGATGGAGGGAGTGATTCCTACAATGAGCAGTTCTTC
TRBJ1-6,TRBV4-2,few,TRBD1,CASSQEMGQINSPLHF,TGTGCCAGCAGCCAAGAGATGGGACAGATAAATTCACCCCTCCACTTT
TRBJ2-2,TRBV7-8,-,TRBD1,CASSLVTGAGELFF,TGTGCCAGCAGCTTAGTCACAGGGGCCGGGGAGCTGTTTTTT
TRBJ2-3,TRBV20-1,many,TRBD2,CSASLLAATDTQYF,TGCAGTGCTAGTTTACTAGCGGCCACAGATACGCAGTATTTT
TRBJ1-1,TRBV21-1,few,-,CASIPWRGLWNTEAFF,TGTGCCAGCATACCGTGGAGGGGGCTGTGGAACACTGAAGCTTTCTTT
TRBJ2-1,TRBV7-9,few,-,CASSLPPAASVGNEQFF,TGTGCCAGCAGCTTACCCCCAGCGGCCAGCGTGGGCAATGAGCAGTTCTTC
TRBJ2-7,TRBV12-3/TRBV12-4,few,-,CASSQDLNEQYF,TGTGCCAGCAGCCAGGACTTGAACGAGCAGTACTTC
TRBJ2-1,TRBV11-3,few,-,CASSLVRTYNEQFF,TGTGCCAGCAGCTTAGTGCGGACGTACAATGAGCAGTTCTTC
TRBJ1-2,TRBV13,many,-,CASSFAGLFYGYTF,TGTGCCAGCAGCTTCGCAGGGCTTTTCTATGGCTACACCTTC
TRBJ1-3,TRBV6-2/TRBV6-3,many,-,CATQGRRNTIYF,TGTGCCACCCAGGGGCGGCGGAACACCATATATTTT
TRBJ2-1,TRBV4-1,few,TRBD1,CASSRGTGIGNEQFF,TGCGCCAGCAGCCGCGGGACAGGGATTGGTAATGAGCAGTTCTTC
TRBJ2-7,TRBV20-1,many,TRBD2,CSATEREGFYEQYF,TGCAGTGCCACTGAGCGGGAGGGCTTCTACGAGCAGTACTTC
TRBJ2-3,TRBV7-9,many,-,CASSYPTGESRADTQYF,TGTGCCAGCAGCTACCCAACAGGCGAAAGCCGGGCAGATACGCAGTATTTT
TRBJ2-5,TRBV11-1,-,-,CASSLGSSGTLGIFKETQYF,TGTGCCAGCAGCTTAGGTAGTTCGGGCACTCTTGGTATATTCAAAGAGACCCAGTACTTC
TRBJ1-1,TRBV12-3/TRBV12-4,many,-,CASSFRGENTEAFF,TGTGCCAGCAGTTTTCGGGGGGAGAACACTGAAGCTTTCTTT
TRBJ1-2,TRBV5-5,few,-,CASSFGEGDYGYTF,TGTGCCAGCAGCTTTGGGGAGGGGGACTATGGCTACACCTTC
TRBJ2-3,TRBV11-1,-,TRBD1,CASSFPLPGQGATDTQYF,TGTGCCAGCAGCTTCCCTTTGCCCGGACAGGGCGCAACAGATACGCAGTATTTT
TRBJ2-7,TRBV6-2/TRBV6-3,-,-,CASSGLRDNYEQYF,TGTGCCAGCAGTGGTCTCCGGGACAACTACGAGCAGTACTTC
TRBJ2-5,TRBV3-1,-,TRBD1,CASSHGTAIQETQYF,TGTGCCAGCAGCCACGGGACAGCGATACAAGAGACCCAGTACTTC
TRBJ2-1,TRBV29-1,many,TRBD2,CSVEGTSGDHSYNEQFF,TGCAGCGTTGAAGGGACTAGCGGGGACCACTCCTACAATGAGCAGTTCTTC
TRBJ2-1,TRBV20-1,many,TRBD2,CSARGRGLQFF,TGCAGTGCTAGAGGCCGGGGACTACAGTTCTTC
TRBJ2-7,TRBV16,many,-,CASSHYRGNEQYF,TGTGCCAGCAGCCATTATAGGGGGAACGAGCAGTACTTC
TRBJ2-7,TRBV9,few,TRBD1,CASSAGTGADEQYF,TGTGCCAGCAGCGCCGGGACAGGGGCAGACGAGCAGTACTTC
TRBJ2-7,TRBV12-3/TRBV12-4,few,TRBD2,CASSTQREAPYEQYF,TGTGCCAGCAGTACCCAGCGGGAGGCCCCCTACGAGCAGTACTTC